This T cell receptor (beta chain) was observed in a study of T cell responses to AZD1222 COVID-19 vaccine. The CDR3 totals 15 residues. Germline V gives CDR1 SGHTA, CDR2 FQGTGA. The germline V and J ends were trimmed by 2 bases and 3 bases, with 14 bases remaining between them. TCRdb keeps only in-frame clones here, not all; method: immunoSEQ multiplex PCR. The profile shows roughly 100,000 clones, around 90% of them singletons. Sequenced material: peripheral blood, taken on day 0 of AZD1222 vaccination. This receptor was identified in an adult in good health. The rearrangement joins TRBV7-3 to TRBJ2-7; D remains ambiguous. The CDR3 is CASSLYPGFVYEQYF. CDR3 nucleotide sequence: TGTGCCAGCAGCTTATATCCTGGGTTCGTCTACGAGCAGTACTTC.